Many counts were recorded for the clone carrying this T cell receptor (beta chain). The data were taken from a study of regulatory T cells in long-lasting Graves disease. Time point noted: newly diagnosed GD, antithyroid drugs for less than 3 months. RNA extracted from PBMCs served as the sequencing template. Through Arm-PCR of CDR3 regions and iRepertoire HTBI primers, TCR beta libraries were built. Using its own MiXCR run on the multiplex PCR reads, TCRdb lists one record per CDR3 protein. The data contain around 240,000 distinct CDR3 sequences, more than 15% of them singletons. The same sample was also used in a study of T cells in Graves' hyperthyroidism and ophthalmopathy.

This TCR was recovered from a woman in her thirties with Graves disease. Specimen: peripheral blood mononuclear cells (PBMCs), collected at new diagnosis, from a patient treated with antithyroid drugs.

The CDR3 loop reads CASVRVSNQPQHF. As DNA, the CDR3 is TGTGCCAGCGTACGGGTGAGCAATCAGCCCCAGCATTTT. This chain connects TRBV6-1 to TRBJ1-5, with D hard to call. Trimming cost V 8 bases and J 1 base, with 9 bases left between them. From germline, CDR1 is MNHNS and CDR2 SASEGT. The CDR3 has 13 residues.